This TCR beta chain was observed in a study of cytomegalovirus exposure and HLA in healthy donors. Study context: Earlier work reported about 110 million unique TCR beta sequences from about 179 million T cells. Of all 400 or so donors who were genotyped, roughly 81% belonged to the Caucasian-associated ancestry cluster.

This CDR3 contains 13 residues. From germline, CDR1 is MNHEY and CDR2 SVGAGI. V was clipped by 9 bases and J by 5 bases, with 14 bases between them. Findings of the study overall: Earlier results showed most TCR beta V segments being productive about 87% or about 30% of the time.

Primers for the PCR totalled 60 Vbeta and 13 Jbeta. The data were produced by immunoSEQ multiplex PCR, yet TCRdb's version contains in-frame clones alone and is incomplete. The sample contains 25,000 to 30,000 clones, roughly 68% of which appear only once. A few counts support this clone. As yet, its antigen is unknown. This TCR was recovered from a woman in her forties or fifties in good health and CMV-seronegative. The sequencing sample was made of PBMCs. The chain combines TRBV6-5 with TRBJ1-5; tentatively, D is TRBD1 (5 bases). CDR3 loop: CASAERGYQPQHF. CDR3 coding DNA: TGTGCCAGTGCAGAGCGGGGCTATCAGCCCCAGCATTTT.